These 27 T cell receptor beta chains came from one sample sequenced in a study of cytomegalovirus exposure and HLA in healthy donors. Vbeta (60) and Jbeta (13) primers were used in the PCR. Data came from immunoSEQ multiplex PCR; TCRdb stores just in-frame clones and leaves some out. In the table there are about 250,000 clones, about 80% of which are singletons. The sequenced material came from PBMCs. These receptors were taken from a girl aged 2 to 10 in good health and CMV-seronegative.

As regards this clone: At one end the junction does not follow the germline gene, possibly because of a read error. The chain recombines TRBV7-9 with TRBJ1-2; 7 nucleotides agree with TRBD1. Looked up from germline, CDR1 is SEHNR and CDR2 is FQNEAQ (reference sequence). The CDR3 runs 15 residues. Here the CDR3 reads CSSSLEGAANYGYTF. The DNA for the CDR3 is TGTTCCAGCAGCTTAGAGGGGGCGGCTAACTATGGCTACACCTTC.

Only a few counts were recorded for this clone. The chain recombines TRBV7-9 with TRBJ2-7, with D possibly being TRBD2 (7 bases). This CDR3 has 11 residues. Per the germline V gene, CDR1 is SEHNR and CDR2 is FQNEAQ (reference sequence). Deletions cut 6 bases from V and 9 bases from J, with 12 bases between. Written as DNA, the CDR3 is TGTGCCAGCAGAGGGGGGGCGGGGCAGTACTTC. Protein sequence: CASRGGAGQYF.

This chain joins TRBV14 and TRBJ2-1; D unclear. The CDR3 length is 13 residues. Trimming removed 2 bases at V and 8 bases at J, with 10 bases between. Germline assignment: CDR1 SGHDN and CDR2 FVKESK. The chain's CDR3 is CASSQIVFHEQFF. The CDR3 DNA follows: TGTGCCAGCAGCCAAATCGTTTTCCATGAGCAGTTCTTC.

This CDR3 reads CASSSADVFYGYTF. CDR3 DNA sequence: TGCGCCAGCAGCTCCGCGGATGTTTTCTATGGCTACACCTTC. The J gene is TRBJ1-2, the V gene TRBV5-1; no clear D gene. V was shortened by 3 bases and J by 4 bases, with 13 bases between the two germline ends. The length of the CDR3 is 14 residues. CDR1 and CDR2 from the germline V gene are SGHRS and YFSETQ.

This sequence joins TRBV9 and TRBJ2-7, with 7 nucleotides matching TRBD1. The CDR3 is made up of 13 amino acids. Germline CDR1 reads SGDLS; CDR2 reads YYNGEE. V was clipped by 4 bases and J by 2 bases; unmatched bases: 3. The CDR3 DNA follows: TGTGCCAGCAGCATGGGACAGCCCTACGAGCAGTACTTC. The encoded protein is CASSMGQPYEQYF.

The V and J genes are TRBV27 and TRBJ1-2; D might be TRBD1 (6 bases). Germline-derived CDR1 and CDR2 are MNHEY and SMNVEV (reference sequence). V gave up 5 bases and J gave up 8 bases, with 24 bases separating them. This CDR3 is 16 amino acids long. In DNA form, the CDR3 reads TGTGCCAGCAGTAAACTGGGACGGGGGGCGTCGGAAGGCTACACCTTC. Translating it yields CASSKLGRGASEGYTF.

Here the CDR3 reads CASSENSSGKNSQYF. The CDR3 DNA reads TGTGCCAGCAGTGAGAATTCTAGCGGGAAGAATTCCCAGTACTTC. The chain is built from TRBV6-1 and TRBJ2-5, with TRBD2 matching over 9 bases. V lost 3 bases to trimming and J lost 9 bases; unmatched junction nucleotides: 11. CDR3 length: 15 amino acids. Germline CDR1 and CDR2: MNHNS and SASEGT.

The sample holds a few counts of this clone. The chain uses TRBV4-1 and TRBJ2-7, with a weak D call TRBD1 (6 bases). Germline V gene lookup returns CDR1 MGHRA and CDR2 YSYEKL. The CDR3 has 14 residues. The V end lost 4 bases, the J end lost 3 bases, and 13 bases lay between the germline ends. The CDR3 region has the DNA TGCGCCAGCAGCCCTGGCCCAGGGGTCTACGAGCAGTACTTC. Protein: CASSPGPGVYEQYF.

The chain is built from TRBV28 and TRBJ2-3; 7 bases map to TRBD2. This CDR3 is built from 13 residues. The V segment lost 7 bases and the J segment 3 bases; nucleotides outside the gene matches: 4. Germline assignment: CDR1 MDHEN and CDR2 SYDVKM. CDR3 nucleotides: TGTGCCAGCACCGGGACTATGACAGATACGCAGTATTTT. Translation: CASTGTMTDTQYF. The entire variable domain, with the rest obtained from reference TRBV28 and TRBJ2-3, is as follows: DVKVTQSSRYLVKRTGEKVFLECVQDMDHENMFWYRQDPGLGLRLIYFSYDVKMKEKGDIPEGYSVSREKKERFSLILESASTNQTSMYLCASTGTMTDTQYFGPGTRLTVL.

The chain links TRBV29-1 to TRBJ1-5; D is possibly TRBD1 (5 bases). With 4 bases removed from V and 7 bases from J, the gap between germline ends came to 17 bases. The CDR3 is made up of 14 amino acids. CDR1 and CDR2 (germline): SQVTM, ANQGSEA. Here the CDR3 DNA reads TGCAGCGTTGCGGGGGGTTTACATGGACAGCCCCAGCATTTT. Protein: CSVAGGLHGQPQHF.

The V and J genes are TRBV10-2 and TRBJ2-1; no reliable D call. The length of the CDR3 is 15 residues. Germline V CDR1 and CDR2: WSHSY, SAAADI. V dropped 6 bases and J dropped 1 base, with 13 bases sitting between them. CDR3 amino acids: CASRKSALSYNEQFF. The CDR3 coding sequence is TGCGCCAGCAGGAAGAGTGCTTTATCCTACAATGAGCAGTTCTTC.

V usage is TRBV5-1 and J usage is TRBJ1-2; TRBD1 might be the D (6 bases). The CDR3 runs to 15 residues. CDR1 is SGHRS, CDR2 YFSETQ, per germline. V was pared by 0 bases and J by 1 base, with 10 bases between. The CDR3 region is CASSLEIGGNYGYTF. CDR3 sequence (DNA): TGCGCCAGCAGCTTGGAGATAGGGGGTAACTATGGCTACACCTTC.

The CDR3 loop reads CASSWGASGSYEQYF. Here the CDR3 DNA reads TGTGCCAGCAGTTGGGGGGCTAGCGGGAGTTACGAGCAGTACTTC. J is TRBJ2-7 and V is TRBV28; 10 positions agree with TRBD2. Germline V gene data show CDR1 as MDHEN and CDR2 as SYDVKM. The CDR3 has 15 residues. Trimming cost V 4 bases and J 4 bases; bases outside gene matches: 7.

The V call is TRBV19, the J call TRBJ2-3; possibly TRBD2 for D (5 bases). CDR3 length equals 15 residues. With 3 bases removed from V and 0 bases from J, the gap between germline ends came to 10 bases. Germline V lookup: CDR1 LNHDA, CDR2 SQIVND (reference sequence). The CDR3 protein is CASSIDRGSTDTQYF. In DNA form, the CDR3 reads TGTGCCAGTAGTATTGACCGCGGGAGCACAGATACGCAGTATTTT. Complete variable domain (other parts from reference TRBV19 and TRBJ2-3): DGGITQSPKYLFRKEGQNVTLSCEQNLNHDAMYWYRQDPGQGLRLIYYSQIVNDFQKGDIAEGYSVSREKKESFPLTVTSAQKNPTAFYLCASSIDRGSTDTQYFGPGTRLTVL.

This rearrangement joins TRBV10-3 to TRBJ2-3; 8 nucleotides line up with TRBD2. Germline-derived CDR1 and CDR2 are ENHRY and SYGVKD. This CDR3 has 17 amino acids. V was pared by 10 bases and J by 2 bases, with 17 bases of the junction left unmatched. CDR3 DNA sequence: TGTGCCACCAAAGCACGGACTAGCTACTTGAACACAGATACGCAGTATTTT. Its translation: CATKARTSYLNTDTQYF.

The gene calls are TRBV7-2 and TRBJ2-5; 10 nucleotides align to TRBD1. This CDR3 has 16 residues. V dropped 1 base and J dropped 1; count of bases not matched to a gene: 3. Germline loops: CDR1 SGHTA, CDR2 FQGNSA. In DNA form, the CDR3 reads TGTGCCAGCAGCTTAGGGACAGGGGGATTCCAAGAGACCCAGTACTTC. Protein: CASSLGTGGFQETQYF.

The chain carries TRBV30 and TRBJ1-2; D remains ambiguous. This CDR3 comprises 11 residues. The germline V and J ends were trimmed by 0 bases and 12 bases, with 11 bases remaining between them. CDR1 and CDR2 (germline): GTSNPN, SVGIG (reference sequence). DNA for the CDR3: TGTGCCTGGAGTGTAGACGGGAGACACACCTTC. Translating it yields CAWSVDGRHTF.

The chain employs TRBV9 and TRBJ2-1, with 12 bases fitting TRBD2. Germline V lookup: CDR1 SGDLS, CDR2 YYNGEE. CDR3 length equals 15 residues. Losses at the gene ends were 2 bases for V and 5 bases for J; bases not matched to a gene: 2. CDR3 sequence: CASSVLAGGNNEQFF. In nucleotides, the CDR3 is TGTGCCAGCAGCGTTCTAGCGGGGGGGAACAATGAGCAGTTCTTC.

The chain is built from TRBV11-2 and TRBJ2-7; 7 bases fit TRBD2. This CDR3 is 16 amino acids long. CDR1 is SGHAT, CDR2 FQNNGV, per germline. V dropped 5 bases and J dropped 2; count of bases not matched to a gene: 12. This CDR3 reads CASSPVGGLDPYEQYF. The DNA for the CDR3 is TGTGCCAGCAGCCCGGTCGGAGGACTAGATCCCTACGAGCAGTACTTC.

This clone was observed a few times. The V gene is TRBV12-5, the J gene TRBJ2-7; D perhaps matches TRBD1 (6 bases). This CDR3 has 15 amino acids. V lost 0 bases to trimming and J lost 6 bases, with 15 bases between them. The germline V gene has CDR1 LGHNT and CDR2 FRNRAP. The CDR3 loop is CASGLVLPGAGEQYF. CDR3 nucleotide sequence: TGTGCTAGTGGTTTGGTACTTCCAGGGGCTGGCGAGCAGTACTTC.

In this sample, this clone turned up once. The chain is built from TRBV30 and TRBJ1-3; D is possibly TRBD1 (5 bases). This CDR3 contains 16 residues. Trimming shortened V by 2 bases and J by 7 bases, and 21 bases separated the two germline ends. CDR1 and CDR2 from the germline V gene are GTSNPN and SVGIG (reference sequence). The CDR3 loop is CAWSRGQGGLANTIYF. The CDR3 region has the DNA TGTGCCTGGAGTAGAGGTCAGGGTGGCCTCGCGAACACCATATATTTT.

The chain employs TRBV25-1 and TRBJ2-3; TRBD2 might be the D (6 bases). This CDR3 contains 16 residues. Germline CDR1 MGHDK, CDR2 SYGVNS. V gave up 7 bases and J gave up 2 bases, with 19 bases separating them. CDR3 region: CASKGLVAGFTDTQYF. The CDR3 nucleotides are TGTGCCAGCAAAGGGCTCGTGGCGGGATTCACAGATACGCAGTATTTT.

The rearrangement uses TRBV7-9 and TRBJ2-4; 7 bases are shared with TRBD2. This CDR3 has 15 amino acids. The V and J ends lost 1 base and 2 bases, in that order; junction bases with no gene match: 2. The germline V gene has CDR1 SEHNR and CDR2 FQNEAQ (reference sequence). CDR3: CASSLVGGTKNIQYF. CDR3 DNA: TGTGCCAGCAGCTTAGTCGGGGGGACCAAAAACATTCAGTACTTC.

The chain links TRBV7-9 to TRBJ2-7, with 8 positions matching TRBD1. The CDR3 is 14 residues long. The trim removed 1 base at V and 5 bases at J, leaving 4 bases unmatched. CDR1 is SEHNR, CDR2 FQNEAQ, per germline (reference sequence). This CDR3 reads CASSLGRQGNEQYF. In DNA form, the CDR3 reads TGTGCCAGCAGCTTAGGGAGACAGGGGAACGAGCAGTACTTC. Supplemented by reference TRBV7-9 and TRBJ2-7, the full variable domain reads DTGVSQNPRHKITKRGQNVTFRCDPISEHNRLYWYRQTLGQGPEFLTYFQNEAQLEKSRLLSDRFSAERPKGSFSTLEIQRTEQGDSAMYLCASSLGRQGNEQYFGPGTRLTVT.

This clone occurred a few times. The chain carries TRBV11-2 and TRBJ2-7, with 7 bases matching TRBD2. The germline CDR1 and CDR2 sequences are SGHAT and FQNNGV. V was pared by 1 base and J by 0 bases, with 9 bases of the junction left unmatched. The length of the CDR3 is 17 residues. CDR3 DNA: TGTGCCAGCAGCTTAGGTCGTTTCGGCGGGGGCTCCTACGAGCAGTACTTC. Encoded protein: CASSLGRFGGGSYEQYF.

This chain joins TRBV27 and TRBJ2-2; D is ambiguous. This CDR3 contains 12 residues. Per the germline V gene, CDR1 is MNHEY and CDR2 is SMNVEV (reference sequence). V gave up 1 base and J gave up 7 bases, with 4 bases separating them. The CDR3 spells CASSLFGGELFF. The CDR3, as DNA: TGTGCCAGCAGTTTATTCGGCGGGGAGCTGTTTTTT.

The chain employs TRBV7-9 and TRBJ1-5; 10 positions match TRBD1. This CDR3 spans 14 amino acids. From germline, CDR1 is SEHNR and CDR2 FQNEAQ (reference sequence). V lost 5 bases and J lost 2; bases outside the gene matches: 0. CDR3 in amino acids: CASSGTGGNQPQHF. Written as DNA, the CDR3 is TGTGCCAGCAGCGGGACAGGGGGCAATCAGCCCCAGCATTTT.